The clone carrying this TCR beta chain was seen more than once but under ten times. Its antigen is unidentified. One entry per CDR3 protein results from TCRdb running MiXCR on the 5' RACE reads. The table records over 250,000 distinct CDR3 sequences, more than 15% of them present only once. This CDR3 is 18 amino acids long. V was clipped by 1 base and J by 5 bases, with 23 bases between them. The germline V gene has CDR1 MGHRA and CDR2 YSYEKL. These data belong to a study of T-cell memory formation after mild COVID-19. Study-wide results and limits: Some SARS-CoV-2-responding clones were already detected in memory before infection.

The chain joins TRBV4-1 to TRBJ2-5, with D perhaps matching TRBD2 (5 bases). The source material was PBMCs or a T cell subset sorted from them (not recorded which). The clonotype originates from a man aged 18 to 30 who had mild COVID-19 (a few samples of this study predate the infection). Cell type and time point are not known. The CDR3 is CASSQGPRGSAGRETQYF. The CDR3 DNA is TGCGCCAGCAGCCAAGGTCCCCGGGGATCAGCTGGACGGGAGACCCAGTACTTC.